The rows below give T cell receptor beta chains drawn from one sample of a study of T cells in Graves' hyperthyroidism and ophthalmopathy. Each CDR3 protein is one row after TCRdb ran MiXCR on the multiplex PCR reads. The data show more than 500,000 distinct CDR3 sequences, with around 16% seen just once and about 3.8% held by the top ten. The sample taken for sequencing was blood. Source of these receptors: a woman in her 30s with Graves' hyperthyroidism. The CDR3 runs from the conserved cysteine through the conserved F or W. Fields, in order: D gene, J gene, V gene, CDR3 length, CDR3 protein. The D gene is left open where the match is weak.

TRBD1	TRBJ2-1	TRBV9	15	CASSPRTGRYNEQFF
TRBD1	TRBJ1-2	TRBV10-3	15	CAISQPGQGAGGYTF
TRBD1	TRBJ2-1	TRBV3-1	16	CASSQDWGQGLDEQFF
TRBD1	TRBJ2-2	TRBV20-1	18	CSESIGRFRDRVVGELFF
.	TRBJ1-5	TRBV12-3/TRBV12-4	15	CASSFTQGPNQPQHF
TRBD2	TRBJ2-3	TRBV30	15	CAWTILAGGADTQYF
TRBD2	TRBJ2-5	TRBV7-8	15	CASSLEREGRETQYF
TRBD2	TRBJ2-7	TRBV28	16	CASSSPTSGTYYEQYF
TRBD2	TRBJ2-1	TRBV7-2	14	CASSLERELNEQFF
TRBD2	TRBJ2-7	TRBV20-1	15	CSAREREDRPYEQYF
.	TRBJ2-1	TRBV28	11	CASSFADEQFF
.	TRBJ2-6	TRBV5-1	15	CASSLASAGANVLTF
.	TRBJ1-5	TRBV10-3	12	CAISDRYQPQHF
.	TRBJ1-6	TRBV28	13	CASSLMANSPLHF
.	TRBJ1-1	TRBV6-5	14	CASSYGGPNTEAFF
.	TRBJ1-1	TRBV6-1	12	CASTSAGVVAFF
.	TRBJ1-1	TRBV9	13	CASSPYREDEAFF
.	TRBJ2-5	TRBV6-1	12	CASSEYGETQYF
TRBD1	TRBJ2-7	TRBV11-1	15	CASSVSGTATYEQYF
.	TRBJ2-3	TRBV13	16	CASSLVEGERADTQYF
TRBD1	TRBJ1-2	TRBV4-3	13	CASSHDREGGYTF
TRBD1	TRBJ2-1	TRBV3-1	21	CASSQGRPGQGLGIGNNEQFF
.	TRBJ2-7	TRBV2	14	CASSEATYPYEQYF
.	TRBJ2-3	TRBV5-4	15	CASSVGTRSTDTQYF
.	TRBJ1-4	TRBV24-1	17	CATSDPPRADDNEKLFF
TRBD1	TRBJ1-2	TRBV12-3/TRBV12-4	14	CASSSQGLNYGYTF
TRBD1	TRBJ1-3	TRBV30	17	CAWRAGTGTISGNTIYF
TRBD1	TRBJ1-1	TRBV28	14	CASSGTGGTTEAFF
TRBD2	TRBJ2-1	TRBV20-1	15	CSASTQAGGYNEQFF
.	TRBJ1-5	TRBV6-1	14	CASSHVGAGQPQHF
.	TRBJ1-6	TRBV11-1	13	CASSFGFGSPLHF
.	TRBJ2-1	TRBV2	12	CASRQGYNEQFF
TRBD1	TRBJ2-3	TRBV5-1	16	CASSLKGQGATDTQCF
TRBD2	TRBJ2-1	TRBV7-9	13	CASSLREGGEQFF
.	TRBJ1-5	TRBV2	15	CASSRDSYSNQPQHF
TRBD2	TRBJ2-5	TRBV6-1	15	CASSSRTSPQETQYF
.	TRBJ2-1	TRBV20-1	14	CSARDGVFKNEQFF
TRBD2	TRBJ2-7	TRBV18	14	CASSPPVAGGEQYF
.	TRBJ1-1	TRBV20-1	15	CSARGSDTLNTEAFF
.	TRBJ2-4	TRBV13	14	CASSRENRGNIQYF
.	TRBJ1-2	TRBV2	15	CASRGLGGVTYGYTF
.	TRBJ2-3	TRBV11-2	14	CASSRRTGTDTQYF
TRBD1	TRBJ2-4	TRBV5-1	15	CASSYGGTGGNIQYF
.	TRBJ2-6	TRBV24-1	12	CATSEGANVLTF
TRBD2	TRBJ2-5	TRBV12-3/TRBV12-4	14	CASSWLAGQETQYF
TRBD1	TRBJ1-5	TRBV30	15	CAWSVGTASNQPQHF
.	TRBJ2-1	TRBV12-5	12	CASGSRLNEQFF
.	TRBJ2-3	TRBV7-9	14	CASSYIASTDTQYF
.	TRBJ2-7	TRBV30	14	CAWSTKDQQYEQYF
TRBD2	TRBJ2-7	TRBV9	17	CASSVAIKLAASYEQYF
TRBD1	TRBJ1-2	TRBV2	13	CASSYTTGQGYTF
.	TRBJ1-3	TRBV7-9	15	CASSLAGAYGNTIYF
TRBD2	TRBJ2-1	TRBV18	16	CASSLLTLAGRNEQFF
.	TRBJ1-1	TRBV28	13	CACSQLFNTEAFF
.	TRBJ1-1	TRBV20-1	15	CSARDRIGESTEAFF
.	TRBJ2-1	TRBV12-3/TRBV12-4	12	CASSFSTGEQFF
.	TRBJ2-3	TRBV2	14	CASSWLISTDTQYF